One sample yielded the 8 T cell receptor beta chains listed below, sequenced in a study of cytomegalovirus exposure and HLA in healthy donors. 13 Jbeta primers and 60 Vbeta primers were used for the PCR. TCRdb's table, derived via immunoSEQ multiplex PCR, lists solely in-frame clones and lacks some. Altogether around 140,000 clones are present, 77% being singletons, with the ten largest covering 4% to 5%. Sequences were obtained from PBMCs. These receptors were taken from a male donor in good health and CMV-seropositive.

Concerning this clone itself: The junction shows a germline mismatch at one end, possibly a read error. This chain connects TRBV7-9 to TRBJ2-5, with TRBD1 matching 11 bases. From germline, CDR1 is SEHNR and CDR2 FQNEAQ (reference sequence). The CDR3 extends over 16 amino acids. This chain's CDR3 is CSSSLGTGGIQETQYF. CDR3 DNA: TGTTCCAGCAGCTTGGGGACAGGGGGGATCCAAGAGACCCAGTACTTC.

The chain has TRBV7-6 and TRBJ2-1; TRBD2 aligns across 12 bases. Trimming removed 5 bases from V and 5 bases from J; junction bases left unmatched: 4. Per the germline V gene, CDR1 is SGHVS and CDR2 is FNYEAQ. This CDR3 has 15 residues. This chain's CDR3 is CASSPLAGGDNEQFF. The CDR3 DNA reads TGTGCCAGCAGCCCACTAGCGGGGGGAGACAATGAGCAGTTCTTC.

The chain carries TRBV6-5 and TRBJ2-7, with 12 bases aligning to TRBD2. The CDR3 consists of 14 residues. Germline V CDR1 and CDR2: MNHEY, SVGAGI. Germline trimming cut 5 bases from V and 8 bases from J; bases unmatched to any gene: 7. CDR3 amino acids: CASSPGTSGRKQYF. CDR3 nucleotides: TGTGCCAGCAGTCCCGGGACTAGCGGGCGGAAGCAGTACTTC.

This clone was observed a few times. V gene TRBV6-1 combines with J gene TRBJ2-5, with a tentative D call TRBD2 (5 bases). Trimming left V 3 bases short and J 5 bases short, with 10 bases between. The CDR3 loop spans 13 amino acids. CDR1 is MNHNS and CDR2 is SASEGT in the germline V gene. The CDR3 loop is CASSESGWETQYF. Written as DNA, the CDR3 is TGTGCCAGCAGTGAGTCGGGGTGGGAGACCCAGTACTTC.

The chain carries TRBV28 and TRBJ2-7, with D perhaps matching TRBD1 (5 bases). V gave up 4 bases and J gave up 2 bases, with 18 bases separating them. Germline CDR1 and CDR2: MDHEN and SYDVKM. The CDR3 is 16 amino acids. In DNA form, the CDR3 reads TGTGCCAGCAGTTCCGCTTCGGCAGGGTTGACCTACGAGCAGTACTTC. It is translated as CASSSASAGLTYEQYF.

This clone has a handful of counts. The rearrangement uses TRBV7-2 and TRBJ2-7; D is ambiguous. The V and J ends lost 2 bases and 2 bases respectively, with 19 bases between them. CDR3 length: 17 amino acids. CDR1 is SGHTA and CDR2 is FQGNSA in the germline V gene. The chain's CDR3 is CASSLRIAFFPTYEQYF. In DNA, the CDR3 is TGTGCCAGCAGCTTAAGGATAGCATTTTTCCCCACCTACGAGCAGTACTTC.

This clone is termed medium-sized (0.01 to 0.1%). The V and J genes are TRBV2 and TRBJ1-5, with a weak D call TRBD1 (6 bases). V lost 7 bases and J lost 7, with 11 bases in between. In germline, CDR1 is SNHLY, CDR2 FYNNEI. The CDR3 length is 12 residues. This CDR3 is CASTSTGQPQHF. The CDR3 nucleotides are TGTGCCAGCACCTCCACAGGGCAGCCCCAGCATTTT.

The chain employs TRBV28 and TRBJ1-5; a possible D gene is TRBD1 (6 bases). CDR3 length: 14 amino acids. V was clipped by 6 bases and J by 1 base, with 10 bases between them. In germline, CDR1 is MDHEN, CDR2 SYDVKM. The CDR3 DNA sequence: TGTGCCAGCAGAACAGGGTTGAGCAATCAGCCCCAGCATTTT. It translates to CASRTGLSNQPQHF.